Sequencing of this T cell receptor beta chain was carried out in a study of blood T cell repertoires in COVID-19. About the research overall: Specimens from acute and convalescent COVID-19 originated in the United States, Italy and Spain. Nucleic acid was either cDNA or gDNA, and it came from T cells, B-cell-depleted T cells, or PBMCs.

Per the study methods: It was from reference gene primer amplification that nucleated cell counts were estimated. This table comes from immunoSEQ multiplex PCR, and its TCRdb copy is limited to in-frame clones, with some not included. V and J calls and clone size follow that table, whereas D and trimming were derived from the DNA. In the table there are some 200,000 clones, roughly 85% of which are singletons. CDR3 length equals 12 residues. The V end lost 3 bases, the J end lost 3 bases, and 3 bases lay between the germline ends. Germline CDR1 reads SGHNT; CDR2 reads YYREEE (reference sequence). The sequence came from a woman between 65 and 79 years old with acute or convalescent COVID-19. Material: peripheral blood. The rearrangement uses TRBV5-4 and TRBJ2-2; the D is unclear. In DNA form, the CDR3 reads TGTGCCAGCAGCTCTCACACCGGGGAGCTGTTTTTT. Encoded protein: CASSSHTGELFF.